The rows below give T cell receptor beta chains drawn from one sample of a study of T cells after yellow fever vaccination. TCRdb called the 5' RACE reads again in MiXCR, with one record for every CDR3 protein. The profile shows about 320,000 distinct CDR3 sequences, around a tenth of them singletons. The sequences come from CD4+ T cells sorted from PBMCs, collected 45 days after the yellow fever booster vaccination. Every receptor here comes from a young man who received the YFV17D yellow fever vaccine. CDR3s include the opening cysteine and the closing phenylalanine or tryptophan. Each record gives: clone size, V gene, J gene, D gene, CDR3 DNA, CDR3 protein. D genes are given only for firm matches. Expanded clones get a size class; other rows say once, few or many, or leave the size out.

few	TRBV7-9	TRBJ1-6	TRBD1	TGTGCCAGCAGCTTTTGGCGGGAGACAGGGACCAATTCACCCCTCCACTTT	CASSFWRETGTNSPLHF
NA	TRBV19	TRBJ1-1	NA	TGTGCCAGTACGGGTCAGGGGATGAACACTGAAGCTTTCTTT	CASTGQGMNTEAFF
NA	TRBV6-5	TRBJ2-2	NA	TGTGCCAGCAGTTACGAACGGGGAGACGGGGAGCTGTTTTTT	CASSYERGDGELFF
NA	TRBV27	TRBJ2-7	NA	TGTGCCAGCAGTTCATCAAAATACGAGCAGTACTTC	CASSSSKYEQYF
few	TRBV18	TRBJ1-4	TRBD1	TGTGCCAGCTCACCCATGACAGGGGGAGTAAGTGAAAAACTGTTTTTT	CASSPMTGGVSEKLFF
many	TRBV25-1	TRBJ1-4	NA	TGTGCCAGCAGTGGGAGTCCTAATGAAAAACTGTTTTTT	CASSGSPNEKLFF
NA	TRBV19	TRBJ2-1	TRBD1	TGTGCCAGTACCACCGGGACAGGGTCTTTCTATGAGCAGTTCTTC	CASTTGTGSFYEQFF
few	TRBV7-9	TRBJ2-3	NA	TGTGCCAGCAGCTTTATGGGGGGCTCCACAGATACGCAGTATTTT	CASSFMGGSTDTQYF
NA	TRBV27	TRBJ1-2	NA	TGTGCCAGCAAGCAACAGCGGACTAACTATGGCTACACCTTC	CASKQQRTNYGYTF
many	TRBV7-2	TRBJ2-1	NA	TGTGCCAGCAACCTGGGGAGGGGGCAATACAATGAGCAGTTCTTC	CASNLGRGQYNEQFF
many	TRBV24-1	TRBJ2-3	NA	TGTGCCACCAGTTCTAGCGATACGCAGTATTTT	CATSSSDTQYF
few	TRBV28	TRBJ2-1	NA	TGTGCCAGCAGTAGACATGTTTCCTACAATGAGCAGTTCTTC	CASSRHVSYNEQFF
many	TRBV20-1	TRBJ2-7	TRBD2	TGCAGTGCTCCTCTAGCGGGGGACGAGCAGTACTTC	CSAPLAGDEQYF
NA	TRBV4-3	TRBJ2-4	TRBD2	TGCGCCAGCAGCCCCCTAGGGAGTAGCGGGGGCGGGGACATTCAGTACTTC	CASSPLGSSGGGDIQYF
NA	TRBV27	TRBJ1-3	NA	TGTGCCAGCAGTTTCCTCAGTGGACCTGGAAACACCATATATTTT	CASSFLSGPGNTIYF
NA	TRBV11-2	TRBJ1-2	NA	TGTGCCAGCAGCCAAGTTTTAGGGACCGTAGGAGGCTACACCTTC	CASSQVLGTVGGYTF
NA	TRBV18	TRBJ2-7	NA	TGTGCCAGCTCATCCGTCGGGACATTCTACGAGCAGTACTTC	CASSSVGTFYEQYF
few	TRBV6-1	TRBJ1-2	TRBD1	TGTGCCAGTCAGGGGGCTCACTATGGCTACACCTTC	CASQGAHYGYTF
NA	TRBV6-5	TRBJ1-2	TRBD1	TGTGCCAGCAGACCGGGACAGGAAAACTATGGCTACACCTTC	CASRPGQENYGYTF
NA	TRBV6-5	TRBJ2-3	NA	TGTGCCAGCAGTCGCCAGGGGTTGGGGAGCACAGATACGCAGTATTTT	CASSRQGLGSTDTQYF
few	TRBV7-3	TRBJ2-3	TRBD2	TGTGCCAGCAGCCCGGGACTAGCGGGGGCCACAGATACGCAGTATTTT	CASSPGLAGATDTQYF
few	TRBV20-1	TRBJ2-7	TRBD2	TGCAGTGCTTCTGAACGCCCGCAGGGAGGGTACGAGCAGTACTTC	CSASERPQGGYEQYF
many	TRBV5-5	TRBJ2-1	TRBD2	TGTGCCAGCAGCTTGGAACTAGCGGGGGTAAGCTCCTACAATGAGCAGTTCTTC	CASSLELAGVSSYNEQFF
few	TRBV19	TRBJ2-3	NA	TGTGCCAGTAGTATAAAGCGTACAGATACGCAGTATTTT	CASSIKRTDTQYF
NA	TRBV10-3	TRBJ2-2	TRBD1	TGTGCCATCAATCAGGGGGAAAGGAACACCGGGGAGCTGTTTTTT	CAINQGERNTGELFF
NA	TRBV18	TRBJ2-3	NA	TGTGCCAGCTCACCCATGGCTGCGGGTATGGGTACGCAGTATTTT	CASSPMAAGMGTQYF
NA	TRBV20-1	TRBJ1-1	NA	TGCAGTGCTAGAGCCATACAGGGCTTAGAAGCTTTCTTT	CSARAIQGLEAFF
NA	TRBV6-5	TRBJ2-3	NA	TGTGCCAGCAGCTTAGCGGAAGGGGTAGATACGCAGTATTTT	CASSLAEGVDTQYF
NA	TRBV6-5	TRBJ2-3	TRBD2	TGTGCCAGCAGTTACTCTGGCGGGGGGGCAAATACGCAGTATTTT	CASSYSGGGANTQYF
few	TRBV7-9	TRBJ2-5	NA	TGTGCCAGCAGCTTAAGTTTGGAGACCCAGTACTTC	CASSLSLETQYF
few	TRBV6-6	TRBJ2-3	TRBD1	TGTGCCAGCAGTTACCGGGACAGGGGTGCAGATACGCAGTATTTT	CASSYRDRGADTQYF
few	TRBV12-3/TRBV12-4	TRBJ1-1	TRBD1	TGTGCCAGCAGTCCCCGACAGGGAGGGATGGAAGCTTTCTTT	CASSPRQGGMEAFF
few	TRBV3-1	TRBJ2-2	TRBD2	TGTGCCAGCAGCCCCTACGGGACTAGCGGTGACACCGGGGAGCTGTTTTTT	CASSPYGTSGDTGELFF
few	TRBV10-2	TRBJ2-3	NA	TGCGCCAGCAGTGATTCCGGGGGCCCACGTACTTATACGCAGTATTTT	CASSDSGGPRTYTQYF
NA	TRBV10-1	TRBJ2-3	NA	TGCGCCAGCAGTGAGGATAATACGCAGTATTTT	CASSEDNTQYF
NA	TRBV29-1	TRBJ1-2	NA	TGCAGCGCCGAGGACGGAGACAAAAACTATGGCTACACCTTC	CSAEDGDKNYGYTF
many	TRBV3-1	TRBJ2-3	TRBD2	TGTGCCAGCAGCCCGGGACTAGCGGGGGTCACAGATACGCAGTATTTT	CASSPGLAGVTDTQYF
NA	TRBV19	TRBJ1-5	NA	TGTGCCAGTAGTATAGGATTGCGTCAGCCCCAGCATTTT	CASSIGLRQPQHF
few	TRBV5-1	TRBJ2-3	TRBD2	TGCGCCAGCAGCACGACTAGCGCCCTCGGCGATACGCAGTATTTT	CASSTTSALGDTQYF
few	TRBV6-1	TRBJ2-7	NA	TGTGCCAGCAGGACACAGGATAAGCAGTACTTC	CASRTQDKQYF
many	TRBV10-3	TRBJ2-2	NA	TGTGCCGGACGACAGGATTACACCGGGGAGCTGTTTTTT	CAGRQDYTGELFF
NA	TRBV7-9	TRBJ2-4	NA	TGTGCCAGCAGCTGGGGTGCAGGGATCGAGGGAAACATTCAGTACTTC	CASSWGAGIEGNIQYF
few	TRBV29-1	TRBJ2-3	TRBD1	TGCAGCGTTGGGACAGGGACTAGCACAGATACGCAGTATTTT	CSVGTGTSTDTQYF
few	TRBV5-1	TRBJ2-3	NA	TGCGCCAGCAGCTTTTTACAGGGAAGAAGCACAGATACGCAGTATTTT	CASSFLQGRSTDTQYF
many	TRBV20-1	TRBJ2-1	TRBD2	TGCAGTGCTAGAGATATGACGGGGGGGCTATTATTCTTC	CSARDMTGGLLFF
NA	TRBV5-1	TRBJ2-1	NA	TGCGCCAGCAGCTTGGTCGGTGGACGGGGGGAGCAGTTCTTC	CASSLVGGRGEQFF
NA	TRBV5-1	TRBJ1-4	NA	TGCGCCAGCAGCCCTACGGGACGTCCCTTTACTGAAAAACTGTTTTTT	CASSPTGRPFTEKLFF
NA	TRBV12-3/TRBV12-4	TRBJ1-3	NA	TGTGCCAGCAGTTCTCGGACCGGTGTCTCTGGAAACACCATATATTTT	CASSSRTGVSGNTIYF
NA	TRBV7-8	TRBJ2-7	NA	TGTGCCAGCAGGGGAACCGGGACTGCATCCTACGAGCAGTACTTC	CASRGTGTASYEQYF
NA	TRBV5-1	TRBJ1-3	NA	TGCGCCAGCAGCTTGGCCGGAGGTAGGGGAGGAAACACCATATATTTT	CASSLAGGRGGNTIYF
many	TRBV6-6	TRBJ2-1	NA	TGTGCCAGCAGTTACCTTTTAGTGGGGGGCCAAAATGAGCAGTTCTTC	CASSYLLVGGQNEQFF
NA	TRBV10-3	TRBJ2-4	NA	TGTGCCATCAGTGAACAGGCACACATTCAGTACTTC	CAISEQAHIQYF
many	TRBV5-1	TRBJ2-2	TRBD1	TGCGCCAGCAGCGCCCGGACAGGGGGCGCCGGGGAGCTGTTTTTT	CASSARTGGAGELFF
once	TRBV18	TRBJ2-2	TRBD1	TGTGCCAGCTCACCCATACTACGACAGGGTAACACCGGGGAGCTGTTTTTT	CASSPILRQGNTGELFF
NA	TRBV7-3	TRBJ1-5	TRBD1	TGTGCCAGCAGCCTAGGACAGGGAGAGCCCCAGCATTTT	CASSLGQGEPQHF
NA	TRBV7-2	TRBJ2-7	NA	TGTGCCAGCAGCTTATTCGGGACATCGACCTACGAGCAGTACTTC	CASSLFGTSTYEQYF
few	TRBV11-3	TRBJ1-1	NA	TGTGCCAGCAGCTTTGACTCCTTCACTGAAGCTTTCTTT	CASSFDSFTEAFF
few	TRBV15	TRBJ2-4	TRBD1	TGTGCCACCAGCAGAGTATCCGGGACAGTCAAAAACATTCAGTACTTC	CATSRVSGTVKNIQYF
many	TRBV5-5	TRBJ2-4	NA	TGTGCCAGCAGCTTGTATGGGATCATTCAGTACTTC	CASSLYGIIQYF